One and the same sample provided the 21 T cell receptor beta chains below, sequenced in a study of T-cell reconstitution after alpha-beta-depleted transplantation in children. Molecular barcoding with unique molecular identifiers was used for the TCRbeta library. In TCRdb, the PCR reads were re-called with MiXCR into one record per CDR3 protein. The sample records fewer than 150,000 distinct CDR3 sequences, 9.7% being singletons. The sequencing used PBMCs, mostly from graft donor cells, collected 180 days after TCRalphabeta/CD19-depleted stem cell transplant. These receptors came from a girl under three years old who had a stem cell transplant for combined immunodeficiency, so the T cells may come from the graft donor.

The CDR3 protein is CASSYYRDRFGEKLFF. CDR3 DNA sequence: TGTGCCAGCAGTTACTACCGGGACAGGTTCGGTGAAAAACTGTTTTTT. This chain joins TRBV6-5 and TRBJ1-4, with 8 bases lining up with TRBD1. V shed 1 base and J 7 bases; nucleotides not matched to a gene: 8. CDR1 is MNHEY, CDR2 SVGAGI, per germline. This CDR3 is 16 amino acids long.

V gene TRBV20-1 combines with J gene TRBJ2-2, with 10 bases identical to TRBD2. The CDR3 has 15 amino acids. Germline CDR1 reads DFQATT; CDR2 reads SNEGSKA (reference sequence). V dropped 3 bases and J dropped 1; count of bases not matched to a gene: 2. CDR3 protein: CSARVAGGNTGELFF. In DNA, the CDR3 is TGCAGTGCTAGGGTAGCGGGAGGGAACACCGGGGAGCTGTTTTTT.

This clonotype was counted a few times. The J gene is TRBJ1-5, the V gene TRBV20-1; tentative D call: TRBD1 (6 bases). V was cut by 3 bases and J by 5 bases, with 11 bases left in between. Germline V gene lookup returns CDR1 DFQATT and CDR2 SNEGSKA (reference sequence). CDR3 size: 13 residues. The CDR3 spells CSASRTVHQPQHF. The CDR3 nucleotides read TGCAGTGCTAGTAGGACAGTCCATCAGCCCCAGCATTTT.

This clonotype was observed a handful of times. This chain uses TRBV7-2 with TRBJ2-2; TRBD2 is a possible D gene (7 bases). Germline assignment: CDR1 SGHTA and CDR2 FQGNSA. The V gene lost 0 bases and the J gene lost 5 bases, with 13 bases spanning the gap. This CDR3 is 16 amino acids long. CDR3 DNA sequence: TGTGCCAGCAGCTTAGCGGGGGGGCCGGGAACCGGGGAGCTGTTTTTT. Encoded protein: CASSLAGGPGTGELFF. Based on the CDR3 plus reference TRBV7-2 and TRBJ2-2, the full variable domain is GAGVSQSPSNKVTEKGKDVELRCDPISGHTALYWYRQSLGQGLEFLIYFQGNSAPDKSGLPSDRFSAERTGGSVSTLTIQRTQQEDSAVYLCASSLAGGPGTGELFFGEGSRLTVL.

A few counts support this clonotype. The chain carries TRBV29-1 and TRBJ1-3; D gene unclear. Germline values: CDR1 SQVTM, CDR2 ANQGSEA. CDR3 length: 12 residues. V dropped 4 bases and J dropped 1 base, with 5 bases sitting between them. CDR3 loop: CSVAISGNTIYF. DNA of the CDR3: TGCAGCGTTGCGATTTCTGGAAACACCATATATTTT. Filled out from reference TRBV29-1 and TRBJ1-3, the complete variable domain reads SAVISQKPSRDICQRGTSLTIQCQVDSQVTMMFWYRQQPGQSLTLIATANQGSEATYESGFVIDKFPISRPNLTFSTLTVSNMSPEDSSIYLCSVAISGNTIYFGEGSWLTVV.

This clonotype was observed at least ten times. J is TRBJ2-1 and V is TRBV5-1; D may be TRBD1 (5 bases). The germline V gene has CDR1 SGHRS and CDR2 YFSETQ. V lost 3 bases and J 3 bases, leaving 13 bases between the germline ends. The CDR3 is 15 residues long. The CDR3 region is CASSWGSEFYNEQFF. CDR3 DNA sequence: TGCGCCAGCAGCTGGGGCAGCGAGTTCTACAATGAGCAGTTCTTC.

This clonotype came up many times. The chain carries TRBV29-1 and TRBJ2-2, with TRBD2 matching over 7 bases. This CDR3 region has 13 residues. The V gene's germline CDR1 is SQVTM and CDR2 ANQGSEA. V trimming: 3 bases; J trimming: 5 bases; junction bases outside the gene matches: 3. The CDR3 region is CSVDGSGTGELFF. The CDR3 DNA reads TGCAGCGTTGACGGTAGCGGGACCGGGGAGCTGTTTTTT.

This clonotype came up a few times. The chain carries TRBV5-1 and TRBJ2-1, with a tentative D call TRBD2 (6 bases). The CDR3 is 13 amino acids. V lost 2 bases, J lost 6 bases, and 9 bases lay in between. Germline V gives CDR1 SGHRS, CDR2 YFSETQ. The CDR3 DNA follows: TGCGCCAGCAGCTTCGGGACTGCCAATGAGCAGTTCTTC. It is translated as CASSFGTANEQFF.

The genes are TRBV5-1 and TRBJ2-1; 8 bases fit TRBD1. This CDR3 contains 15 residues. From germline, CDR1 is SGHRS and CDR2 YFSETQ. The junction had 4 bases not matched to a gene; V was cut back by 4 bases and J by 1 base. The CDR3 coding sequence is TGCGCCAGCAGCGGACAGGGTCGATCCTACAATGAGCAGTTCTTC. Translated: CASSGQGRSYNEQFF.

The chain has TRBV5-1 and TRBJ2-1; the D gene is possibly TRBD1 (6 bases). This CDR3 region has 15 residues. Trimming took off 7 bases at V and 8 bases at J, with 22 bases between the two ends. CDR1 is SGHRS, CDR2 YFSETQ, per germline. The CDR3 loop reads CASLKRGHPGDEQFF. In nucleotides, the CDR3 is TGCGCCAGCCTCAAAAGGGGACACCCGGGTGATGAGCAGTTCTTC.

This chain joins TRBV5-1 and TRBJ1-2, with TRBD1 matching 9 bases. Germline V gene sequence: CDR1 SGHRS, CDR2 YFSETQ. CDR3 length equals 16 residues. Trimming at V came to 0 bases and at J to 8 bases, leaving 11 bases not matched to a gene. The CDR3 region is CASSLVSGQGIEGYTF. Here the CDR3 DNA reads TGCGCCAGCAGCTTGGTCTCTGGACAGGGGATAGAGGGCTACACCTTC.

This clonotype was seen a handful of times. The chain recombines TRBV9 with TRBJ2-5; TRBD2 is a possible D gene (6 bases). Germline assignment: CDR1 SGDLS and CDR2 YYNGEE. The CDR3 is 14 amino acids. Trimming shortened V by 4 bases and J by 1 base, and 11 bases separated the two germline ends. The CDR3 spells CASSSREFQETQYF. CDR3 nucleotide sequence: TGTGCCAGCAGCTCTCGGGAGTTCCAAGAGACCCAGTACTTC.

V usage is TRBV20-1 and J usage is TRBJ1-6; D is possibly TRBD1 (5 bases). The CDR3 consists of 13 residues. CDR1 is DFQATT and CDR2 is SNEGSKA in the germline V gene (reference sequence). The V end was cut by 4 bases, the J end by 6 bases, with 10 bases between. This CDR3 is CSATPRANSPLHF. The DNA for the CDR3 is TGCAGTGCTACCCCCAGGGCTAATTCACCCCTCCACTTT.

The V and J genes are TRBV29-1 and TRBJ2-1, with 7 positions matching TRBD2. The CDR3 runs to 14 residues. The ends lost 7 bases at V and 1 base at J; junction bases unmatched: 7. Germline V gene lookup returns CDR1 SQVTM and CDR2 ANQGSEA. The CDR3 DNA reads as TGCAGCGCCCTTGCGGGAGCATCCTACAATGAGCAGTTCTTC. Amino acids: CSALAGASYNEQFF.

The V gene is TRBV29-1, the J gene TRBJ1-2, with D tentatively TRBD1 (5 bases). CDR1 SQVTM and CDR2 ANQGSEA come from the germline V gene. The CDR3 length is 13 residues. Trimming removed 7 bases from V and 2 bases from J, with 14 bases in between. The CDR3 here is CSAAGPPNYGYTF. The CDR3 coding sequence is TGCAGCGCCGCGGGACCGCCAAACTATGGCTACACCTTC.

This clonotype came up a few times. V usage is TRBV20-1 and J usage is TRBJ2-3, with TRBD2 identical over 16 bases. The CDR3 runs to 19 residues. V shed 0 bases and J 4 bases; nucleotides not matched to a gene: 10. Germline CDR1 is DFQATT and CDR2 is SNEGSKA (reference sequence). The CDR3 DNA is TGCAGTGCTAGAGATTCCGGGACTAGCGGGGGGGCCCGAGCAGATACGCAGTATTTT. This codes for CSARDSGTSGGARADTQYF.

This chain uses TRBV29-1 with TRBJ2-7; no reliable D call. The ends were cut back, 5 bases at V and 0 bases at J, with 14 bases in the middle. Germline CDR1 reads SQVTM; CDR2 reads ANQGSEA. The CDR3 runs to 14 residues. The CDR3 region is CSVRPGLSSYEQYF. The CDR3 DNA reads TGCAGCGTTAGGCCGGGCCTCAGCTCCTACGAGCAGTACTTC.

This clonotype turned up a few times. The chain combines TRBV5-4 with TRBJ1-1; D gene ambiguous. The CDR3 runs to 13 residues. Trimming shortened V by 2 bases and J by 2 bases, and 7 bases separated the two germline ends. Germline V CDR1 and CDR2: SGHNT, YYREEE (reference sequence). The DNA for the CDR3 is TGTGCCAGCAGCTTTTGGGGTAACACTGAAGCTTTCTTT. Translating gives CASSFWGNTEAFF.

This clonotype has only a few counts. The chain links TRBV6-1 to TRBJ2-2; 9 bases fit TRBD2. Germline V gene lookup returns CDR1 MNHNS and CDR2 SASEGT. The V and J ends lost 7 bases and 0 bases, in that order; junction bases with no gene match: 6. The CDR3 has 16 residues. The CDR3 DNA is TGTGCCAGCACCTCCGGACTAGCGACGAACACCGGGGAGCTGTTTTTT. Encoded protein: CASTSGLATNTGELFF.

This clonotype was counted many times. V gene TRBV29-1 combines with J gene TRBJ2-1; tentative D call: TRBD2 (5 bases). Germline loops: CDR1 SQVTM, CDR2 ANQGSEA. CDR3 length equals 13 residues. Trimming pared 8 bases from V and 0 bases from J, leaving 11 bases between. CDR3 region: CSTQADSYNEQFF. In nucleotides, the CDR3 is TGCAGCACCCAAGCGGACTCCTACAATGAGCAGTTCTTC.

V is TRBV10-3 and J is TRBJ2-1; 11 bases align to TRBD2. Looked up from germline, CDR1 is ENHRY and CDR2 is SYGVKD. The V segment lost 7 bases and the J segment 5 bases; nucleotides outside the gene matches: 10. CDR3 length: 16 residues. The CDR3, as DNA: TGTGCCATCATGACCGGGACTAGCGGAGGAAACAATGAGCAGTTCTTC. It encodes CAIMTGTSGGNNEQFF.